A selection of T cell receptor beta chains follows, all from one sample in a study of T cell responses to AZD1222 COVID-19 vaccine. Here immunoSEQ multiplex PCR was the method, and the copy in TCRdb shows in-frame clones only, minus some. Counted here are under 150,000 clones, roughly 87% occurring once; the ten biggest clones make up approximately 2.6%. Sequences were derived from peripheral blood, sampled 28 days after the second AZD1222 dose. The receptors derive from an adult who received the AZD1222 COVID-19 vaccine. Each CDR3 is given with its conserved first and last residue. A D gene is named only where the DNA matches it firmly. A row's size may be missing; if present it is once, few, many or a size class.

J gene: TRBJ2-5; clone size: -; V gene: TRBV5-1; D gene: -; CDR3 protein: CASSSPGEETQYF; CDR3 DNA: TGCGCCAGCAGCTCTCCTGGGGAGGAGACCCAGTACTTC
J gene: TRBJ1-3; clone size: -; V gene: TRBV29-1; D gene: -; CDR3 protein: CSVGGGGNTIYF; CDR3 DNA: TGCAGCGTTGGAGGGGGTGGAAACACCATATATTTT
J gene: TRBJ2-5; clone size: -; V gene: TRBV11-2; D gene: TRBD2; CDR3 protein: CASSLGTSGGQETQYF; CDR3 DNA: TGTGCCAGCAGCTTAGGAACTAGCGGGGGGCAAGAGACCCAGTACTTC
J gene: TRBJ2-3; clone size: -; V gene: TRBV7-3; D gene: -; CDR3 protein: CASRSTGGTDTQYF; CDR3 DNA: TGTGCCAGCAGGTCAACGGGTGGCACAGATACGCAGTATTTT
J gene: TRBJ2-2; clone size: once; V gene: TRBV30; D gene: TRBD1; CDR3 protein: CAWRWTGARETGELFF; CDR3 DNA: TGTGCCTGGAGATGGACAGGGGCCCGGGAGACCGGGGAGCTGTTTTTT
J gene: TRBJ1-5; clone size: -; V gene: TRBV19; D gene: -; CDR3 protein: CASIDLGSGNQPQHF; CDR3 DNA: TGTGCCAGTATAGACCTTGGGAGTGGCAATCAGCCCCAGCATTTT
J gene: TRBJ1-2; clone size: -; V gene: TRBV30; D gene: -; CDR3 protein: CAWSVIRLRVYGYTF; CDR3 DNA: TGTGCCTGGAGTGTAATCCGGCTCCGGGTCTATGGCTACACCTTC
J gene: TRBJ1-2; clone size: -; V gene: TRBV5-1; D gene: -; CDR3 protein: CASSLTAGRGSSYGYTF; CDR3 DNA: TGCGCCAGCAGCCTGACAGCGGGAAGGGGGTCAAGCTATGGCTACACCTTC
J gene: TRBJ1-2; clone size: -; V gene: TRBV7-9; D gene: TRBD1; CDR3 protein: CASSLNNRGRGYGYTF; CDR3 DNA: TGTGCCAGCAGCTTAAATAACAGGGGGCGCGGTTACGGCTACACCTTC
J gene: TRBJ2-5; clone size: once; V gene: TRBV18; D gene: -; CDR3 protein: CASSEGLETQYF; CDR3 DNA: TGTGCCAGCTCGGAGGGGTTGGAGACCCAGTACTTC
J gene: TRBJ1-5; clone size: few; V gene: TRBV4-1; D gene: -; CDR3 protein: CASSQDHGGLDRPQHF; CDR3 DNA: TGCGCCAGCAGCCAAGATCATGGGGGATTGGATCGGCCCCAGCATTTT
J gene: TRBJ2-3; clone size: -; V gene: TRBV9; D gene: TRBD1; CDR3 protein: CASSPTYRGSTVGTDTQYF; CDR3 DNA: TGTGCCAGCAGCCCAACCTACAGGGGTTCGACAGTGGGCACAGATACGCAGTATTTT
J gene: TRBJ2-2; clone size: -; V gene: TRBV18; D gene: -; CDR3 protein: CASSPGGIANTGELFF; CDR3 DNA: TGTGCCAGCTCACCAGGGGGGATCGCGAACACCGGGGAGCTGTTTTTT
J gene: TRBJ1-5; clone size: -; V gene: TRBV27; D gene: -; CDR3 protein: CASSNRSNQPQHF; CDR3 DNA: TGTGCCAGCAGTAACAGAAGCAATCAGCCCCAGCATTTT
J gene: TRBJ2-2; clone size: once; V gene: TRBV7-2; D gene: TRBD1; CDR3 protein: CASSYSQGVGTGELFF; CDR3 DNA: TGTGCCAGCAGCTACTCCCAGGGGGTGGGGACCGGGGAGCTGTTTTTT
J gene: TRBJ1-1; clone size: -; V gene: TRBV10-3; D gene: -; CDR3 protein: CAISDPALLNTEAFF; CDR3 DNA: TGTGCCATCAGTGACCCGGCACTGCTGAACACTGAAGCTTTCTTT
J gene: TRBJ2-3; clone size: -; V gene: TRBV6-1; D gene: -; CDR3 protein: CASSESGPRGQGSSDTQYF; CDR3 DNA: TGTGCCAGCAGTGAATCAGGCCCACGGGGGCAGGGTTCTTCAGATACGCAGTATTTT
J gene: TRBJ1-5; clone size: once; V gene: TRBV7-9; D gene: -; CDR3 protein: CASSLDFLGNQPQHF; CDR3 DNA: TGTGCCAGCAGCTTAGACTTTCTGGGCAATCAGCCCCAGCATTTT
J gene: TRBJ1-6; clone size: few; V gene: TRBV5-1; D gene: -; CDR3 protein: CASSLRGTAPLHF; CDR3 DNA: TGCGCCAGCAGCTTGCGGGGCACCGCGCCCCTCCACTTT
J gene: TRBJ1-1; clone size: -; V gene: TRBV5-5; D gene: -; CDR3 protein: CASSLEGTGTMNTEAFF; CDR3 DNA: TGTGCCAGCAGCTTGGAGGGGACCGGAACAATGAACACTGAAGCTTTCTTT
J gene: TRBJ1-1; clone size: -; V gene: TRBV3-1/TRBV3-2; D gene: TRBD1; CDR3 protein: CASSQTRTGADTEAFF; CDR3 DNA: TGTGCCAGCAGCCAAACTCGGACAGGGGCGGACACTGAAGCTTTCTTT
J gene: TRBJ1-1; clone size: -; V gene: TRBV5-8; D gene: -; CDR3 protein: CASSLARGDMNTEAFF; CDR3 DNA: TGTGCCAGCAGCTTGGCTAGAGGGGACATGAACACTGAAGCTTTCTTT
J gene: TRBJ2-7; clone size: once; V gene: TRBV21-1; D gene: -; CDR3 protein: CVPTGRLSYEQYF; CDR3 DNA: TGTGTCCCCACAGGGAGGTTGAGTTACGAGCAGTACTTC
J gene: TRBJ1-5; clone size: once; V gene: TRBV2; D gene: TRBD1; CDR3 protein: CASRTGGSNQPQHF; CDR3 DNA: TGTGCCAGCAGAACAGGGGGAAGCAATCAGCCCCAGCATTTT
J gene: TRBJ1-1; clone size: -; V gene: TRBV6-6; D gene: -; CDR3 protein: CASILQGPDTEAFF; CDR3 DNA: TGTGCCAGCATTTTACAGGGTCCAGACACTGAAGCTTTCTTT
J gene: TRBJ2-1; clone size: -; V gene: TRBV7-8; D gene: -; CDR3 protein: CASSSSASSYNEQFF; CDR3 DNA: TGTGCCAGCAGCTCTAGCGCCAGTTCCTACAATGAGCAGTTCTTC
J gene: TRBJ2-3; clone size: -; V gene: TRBV28; D gene: -; CDR3 protein: CASSPGETLSTDTQYF; CDR3 DNA: TGTGCCAGCAGTCCTGGAGAGACCCTAAGCACAGATACGCAGTATTTT